This entry lists 18 T cell receptor beta chains sequenced from one sample in a study of circulating and synovial CD4+ cells in juvenile arthritis (dated by TCRdb to the mid-2010s). To prepare the library, the immunoSEQ multiplex PCR assay was applied. In TCRdb, the immuneACCESS table is reduced to in-frame sequences with V and J assigned. These tables do not hold every clone; where another copy was compared, an unresolved V gene accounts for under half, and the others remain unexplained. For this sample the table gives 15,000 to 20,000 clones, of which approximately 90% were detected only once. Less than 0.9% of the sample comes from the top ten. The sequenced material came from CD4+ T cells from blood. These receptors came from a human donor with juvenile idiopathic arthritis.

The chain employs TRBV30 and TRBJ2-7; a weak D match, TRBD2 (6 bases). The germline V gene encodes CDR1 GTSNPN and CDR2 SVGIG (reference sequence). CDR3 length: 14 amino acids. V was pared by 3 bases and J by 2 bases, with 14 bases between. The CDR3 sequence is CAWSRGSGAYEQYF. The CDR3 bases are TGTGCCTGGAGCCGGGGGTCGGGAGCCTACGAGCAGTACTTC.

The CDR3: CASSPRTGVEMNTEAFF. The CDR3, as DNA: TGTGCCAGCTCACCAAGGACAGGGGTCGAGATGAACACTGAAGCTTTCTTT. The chain carries TRBV18 and TRBJ1-1, with 9 bases lining up with TRBD1. Trimming cost V 2 bases and J 0 bases; bases outside gene matches: 7. There are 17 residues in the CDR3. Germline V lookup: CDR1 KGHSH, CDR2 LQKENI.

The chain links TRBV7-9 to TRBJ2-1; TRBD1 is a possible D gene (5 bases). This CDR3 spans 16 amino acids. V lost 5 bases and J lost 4, with 18 bases in between. Looked up from germline, CDR1 is SEHNR and CDR2 is FQNEAQ (reference sequence). CDR3 sequence: CASSPQRQKEYNEQFF. In DNA form, the CDR3 reads TGTGCCAGCAGCCCGCAGAGACAGAAAGAATACAATGAGCAGTTCTTC.

The rearrangement links TRBV30 to TRBJ2-3; no firm D call. Germline values: CDR1 GTSNPN, CDR2 SVGIG (reference sequence). The V and J ends lost 4 bases and 4 bases respectively, with 18 bases between them. The CDR3 extends over 15 amino acids. The CDR3 region is CAWIPKVSSADTQYF. Written as DNA, the CDR3 is TGTGCCTGGATCCCTAAAGTCTCCTCCGCAGATACGCAGTATTTT.

V gene TRBV21-1 combines with J gene TRBJ2-5; TRBD1 reflects the table's D call only, with no check against the DNA. With the DNA end fitting TRBJ2-7 better, the J assignment may be wrong. TRBV21-1 is a recognized pseudogene. This CDR3 is 12 amino acids long. CDR3 nucleotide sequence: TGTGCCAGCAGCAAAGTTGGGGGCGAGCAGTACTTC. The encoded protein is CASSKVGGEQYF.

The chain combines TRBV4-1 with TRBJ1-4; D call uncertain. Germline assignment: CDR1 MGHRA and CDR2 YSYEKL. The CDR3 has 16 amino acids. Trimming pared 4 bases from V and 0 bases from J, leaving 12 bases between. The CDR3 region has the DNA TGCGCCAGCAGCCGCGCCCAGGTAGCAACTAATGAAAAACTGTTTTTT. It yields the protein CASSRAQVATNEKLFF.

The chain couples TRBV29-1 to TRBJ2-1, with a tentative D call TRBD1 (6 bases). Germline CDR1 and CDR2: SQVTM and ANQGSEA. Trimming cost V 6 bases and J 7 bases, with 13 bases left between them. The CDR3 totals 12 residues. Here the CDR3 reads CSVQSQGNEQFF. The CDR3 bases are TGCAGCGTCCAATCGCAGGGGAATGAGCAGTTCTTC.

The chain has TRBV11-2 and TRBJ2-5; TRBD2 agrees at 16 bases. The CDR3 has 18 residues. V gave up 4 bases and J gave up 6 bases; unmatched junction bases: 11. From germline, CDR1 is SGHAT and CDR2 FQNNGV. The CDR3 reads CASSSPGLAGGPTKTQYF. DNA of the CDR3: TGTGCCAGCAGCTCCCCGGGACTAGCGGGAGGGCCGACAAAGACCCAGTACTTC.

The chain links TRBV11-3 to TRBJ2-7; a weak D match, TRBD1 (6 bases). CDR1 is SGHNT and CDR2 is YENEEA in the germline V gene. The CDR3 runs to 12 residues. Trimming stripped 5 bases from V and 4 bases from J, with 9 bases between. The CDR3 spells CASSAQGYEQYF. CDR3 coding DNA: TGTGCCAGCAGCGCTCAGGGGTACGAGCAGTACTTC.

V and J are TRBV7-9 and TRBJ2-6; no firm D call. This CDR3 is built from 17 residues. V was pared by 5 bases and J by 0 bases, with 14 bases between. Germline values: CDR1 SEHNR, CDR2 FQNEAQ (reference sequence). As DNA, the CDR3 is TGTGCCAGCAGCACCCTAACTTATAGCTCTGGGGCCAACGTCCTGACTTTC. The encoded protein is CASSTLTYSSGANVLTF.

The rearrangement uses TRBV7-9 and TRBJ2-1; perhaps TRBD1 as D (5 bases). V was shortened by 4 bases and J by 9 bases, with 16 bases between the two germline ends. The germline CDR1 and CDR2 sequences are SEHNR and FQNEAQ (reference sequence). The CDR3 is 14 residues long. CDR3 in amino acids: CASSSLGVSGEQFF. CDR3 in DNA: TGTGCCAGCAGCTCCCTAGGGGTTAGTGGTGAGCAGTTCTTC.

V gene TRBV27 combines with J gene TRBJ2-5; TRBD1 aligns across 9 bases. The J call may be in error: the DNA end matches TRBJ2-7 better. The CDR3 consists of 15 residues. CDR1 and CDR2 (germline): MNHEY, SMNVEV (reference sequence). The CDR3 DNA reads as TGTGCCAGCAGTTTTATCCGACAGGGGGCCTACGAGCAGTACTTC. This translates into CASSFIRQGAYEQYF.

This chain links TRBV27 with TRBJ1-1; D is ambiguous. V lost 4 bases to trimming and J lost 4 bases, with 13 bases between them. Germline CDR1 MNHEY, CDR2 SMNVEV (reference sequence). CDR3 size: 14 residues. The DNA of the CDR3 is TGTGCCAGCAGTTCCCGGTCGGTGAGCACTGAAGCTTTCTTT. Translating gives CASSSRSVSTEAFF.

This chain uses TRBV12-5 with TRBJ1-3, with TRBD1 identical over 7 bases. The CDR3 has 16 amino acids. CDR1 and CDR2 from the germline V gene are LGHNT and FRNRAP. Germline trimming cut 5 bases from V and 0 bases from J; bases unmatched to any gene: 7. CDR3 DNA sequence: TGTGCTAGTGGTCCCGGGGGACAGCTCTCTGGAAACACCATATATTTT. As protein: CASGPGGQLSGNTIYF.

In DNA, the CDR3 is TGTGCCAGCAGCGTCGGGACAGGGGGTTTTAACACTGAAGCTTTCTTT. Translated, it gives CASSVGTGGFNTEAFF. The chain recombines TRBV9 with TRBJ1-1, with TRBD1 matching 11 bases. Trimming cost V 2 bases and J 2 bases; bases outside gene matches: 5. CDR1 and CDR2 (germline): SGDLS, YYNGEE. The CDR3 is made up of 16 amino acids.

Written as DNA, the CDR3 is TGTGCCAGTATGGTAGCGGGGAGCACAGATACGCAGTATTTT. This encodes CASMVAGSTDTQYF. The chain links TRBV19 to TRBJ2-3, with 8 nucleotides matching TRBD2. CDR1 is LNHDA, CDR2 SQIVND, per germline (reference sequence). CDR3 length equals 14 residues. Trimming took 7 bases from V and 0 from J; bases not matched to a gene: 3.

The chain joins TRBV18 to TRBJ1-3, with 8 bases that match TRBD1. The CDR3 runs 16 residues. Germline-derived CDR1 and CDR2 are KGHSH and LQKENI. V dropped 1 base and J dropped 2; count of bases not matched to a gene: 4. CDR3: CASSPLSGGAGNTIYF. CDR3 sequence (DNA): TGTGCCAGCTCACCACTCTCAGGGGGCGCTGGAAACACCATATATTTT.

DNA for the CDR3: TGCGCCAGCAGGGCCCGGGGACAGAATAACTATGGCTACACCTTC. Translating gives CASRARGQNNYGYTF. The chain joins TRBV10-2 to TRBJ1-2, with 7 bases that match TRBD1. This CDR3 spans 15 amino acids. With 6 bases clipped from V and 1 base from J, the junction kept 8 bases outside the gene matches. The V gene's germline CDR1 is WSHSY and CDR2 SAAADI.